The present entry profiles one TCR beta chain with its context. The junction and the germline gene differ at one end; a read error may be behind it. The CDR3 is 17 amino acids. From germline, CDR1 is LNHNV and CDR2 YYDKDF (reference sequence). The sample originates from a study of T cells in Graves' hyperthyroidism and ophthalmopathy. RNA transcripts served as the template for amplifying TCR beta CDR3 regions. TCR CDR3 regions were first amplified by RT-PCR with HTBI primers. TCRdb used MiXCR to reprocess the multiplex PCR reads, holding one entry per CDR3 protein. In the table there are more than 500,000 distinct CDR3 sequences, about 16% of which are singletons.

The TCR sequence derives from a woman in her 30s with Graves' ophthalmopathy. V and J are TRBV15 and TRBJ2-5; D gene ambiguous. The specimen was blood. In DNA, the CDR3 is TGTGCCACCGGCAGAGATAACGTTGCAGAATACCGGGAGACCCAGTACTTC. Translated, it gives CATGRDNVAEYRETQYF.